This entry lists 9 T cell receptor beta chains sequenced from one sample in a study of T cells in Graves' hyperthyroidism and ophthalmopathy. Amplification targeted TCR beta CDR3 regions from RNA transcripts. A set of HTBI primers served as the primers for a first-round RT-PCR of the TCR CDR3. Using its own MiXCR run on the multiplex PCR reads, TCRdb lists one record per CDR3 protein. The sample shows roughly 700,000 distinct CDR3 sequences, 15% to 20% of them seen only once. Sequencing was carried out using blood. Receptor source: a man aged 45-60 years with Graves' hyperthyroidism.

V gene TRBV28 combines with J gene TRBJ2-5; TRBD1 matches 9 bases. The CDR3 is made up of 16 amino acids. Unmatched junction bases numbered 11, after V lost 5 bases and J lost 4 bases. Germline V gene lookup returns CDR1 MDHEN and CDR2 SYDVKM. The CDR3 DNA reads TGTGCCAGCAGTCAGACGGGACAGGGTATTGGAGAGACCCAGTACTTC. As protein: CASSQTGQGIGETQYF.

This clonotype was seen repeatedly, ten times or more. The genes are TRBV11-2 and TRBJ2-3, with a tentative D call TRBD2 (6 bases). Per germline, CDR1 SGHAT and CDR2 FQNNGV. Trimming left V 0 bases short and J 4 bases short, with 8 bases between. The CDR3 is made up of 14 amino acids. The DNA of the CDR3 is TGTGCCAGCAGCTTAGAGCGGGGACCAGATACGCAGTATTTT. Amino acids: CASSLERGPDTQYF.

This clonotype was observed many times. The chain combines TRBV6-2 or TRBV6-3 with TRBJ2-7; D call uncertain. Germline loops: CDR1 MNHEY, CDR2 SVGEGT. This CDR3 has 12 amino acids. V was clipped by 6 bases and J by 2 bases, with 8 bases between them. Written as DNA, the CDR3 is TGTGCCAGCAGCTCACCCGCCTACGAGCAGTACTTC. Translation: CASSSPAYEQYF.

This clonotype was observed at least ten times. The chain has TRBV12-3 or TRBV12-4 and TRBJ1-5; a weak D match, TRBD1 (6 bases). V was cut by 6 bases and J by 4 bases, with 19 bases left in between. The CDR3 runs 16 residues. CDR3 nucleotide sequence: TGTGCCAGCAGCTCCCACGCAGGGGTGGAAAATCAGCCCCAGCATTTT. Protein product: CASSSHAGVENQPQHF.

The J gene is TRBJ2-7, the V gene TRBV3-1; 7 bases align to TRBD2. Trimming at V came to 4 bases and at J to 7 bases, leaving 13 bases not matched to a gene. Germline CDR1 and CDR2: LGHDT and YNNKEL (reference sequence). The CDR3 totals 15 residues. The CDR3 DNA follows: TGTGCCAGCAGCCCCAACCTACTAGCGTCTGAAGAGCAGTACTTC. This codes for CASSPNLLASEEQYF.

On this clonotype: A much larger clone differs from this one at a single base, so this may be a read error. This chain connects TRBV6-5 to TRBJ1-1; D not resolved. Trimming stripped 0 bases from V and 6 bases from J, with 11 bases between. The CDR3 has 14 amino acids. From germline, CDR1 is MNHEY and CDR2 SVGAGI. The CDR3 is CASSYSRAFAEAFF. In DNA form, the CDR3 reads TGTGCCAGCAGTTACTCCCGGGCTTTCGCTGAAGCTTTCTTT.

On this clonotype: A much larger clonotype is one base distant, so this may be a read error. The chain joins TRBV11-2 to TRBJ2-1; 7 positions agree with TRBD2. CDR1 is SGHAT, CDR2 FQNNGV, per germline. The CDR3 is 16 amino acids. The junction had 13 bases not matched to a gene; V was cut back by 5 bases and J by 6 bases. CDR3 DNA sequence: TGTGCCAGCAGCACACTACCTAGCGGTATCTGCAATGAGCAGTTCTTC. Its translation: CASSTLPSGICNEQFF.

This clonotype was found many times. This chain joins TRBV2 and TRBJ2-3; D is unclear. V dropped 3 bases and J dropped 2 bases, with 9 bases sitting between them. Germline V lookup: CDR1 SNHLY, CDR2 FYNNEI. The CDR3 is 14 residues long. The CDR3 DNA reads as TGTGCCAGCAGTGATGCCAGCTACACAGATACGCAGTATTTT. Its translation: CASSDASYTDTQYF.

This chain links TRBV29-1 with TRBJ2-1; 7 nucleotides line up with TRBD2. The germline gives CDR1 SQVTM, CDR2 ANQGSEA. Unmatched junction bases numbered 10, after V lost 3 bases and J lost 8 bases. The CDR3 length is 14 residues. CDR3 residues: CSVDGRERFYEQFF. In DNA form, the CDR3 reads TGCAGCGTTGATGGGCGGGAGCGGTTCTATGAGCAGTTCTTC.